The 8 T cell receptor beta chains in this list originate from one sample, sequenced in a study of molecular identifiers for immune sequencing clone quantification. TCRdb processed the PCR reads anew with MiXCR; each CDR3 protein has one entry. The sample lists about 300,000 distinct CDR3 sequences, roughly a fifth occurring once. The sequencing sample was made of naive CD8+ T cells from blood, with Jurkat cell RNA spiked in. Subset in this sample: FACS-sorted CD8+CD4-CCR7+CD45RA+ naive T cells. These receptors all come from a human donor in good health. Some libraries in this study had Jurkat cell RNA spiked in.

On this clonotype itself: Possible read error: a much larger clone is one base away. V gene TRBV12-3 or TRBV12-4 combines with J gene TRBJ1-1; 7 bases align to TRBD1. The CDR3 consists of 18 residues. The CDR3 sequence is CAGSLPSLRGGRETEAFF. Written as DNA, the CDR3 is TGTGCCGGCAGTTTACCTTCTTTGAGAGGGGGCAGAGAAACTGAAGCTTTCTTT.

This clonotype was seen only a few times. The V call is TRBV27, the J call TRBJ1-2; no clear D. Germline-derived CDR1 and CDR2 are MNHEY and SMNVEV (reference sequence). This CDR3 is 13 amino acids long. V was clipped by 4 bases and J by 2 bases, with 8 bases between them. The CDR3 bases are TGTGCCAGCAGTTCCCACGGGAACTATGGCTACACCTTC. Translation: CASSSHGNYGYTF.

This clonotype was counted at least ten times. The chain recombines TRBV5-1 with TRBJ1-5, with a tentative D call TRBD1 (6 bases). Germline V gene data show CDR1 as SGHRS and CDR2 as YFSETQ. This CDR3 has 15 amino acids. V was cut by 4 bases and J by 0 bases, with 11 bases left in between. This CDR3 is CASSPGQFSNQPQHF. The CDR3 nucleotides are TGCGCCAGCAGCCCGGGACAATTTAGCAATCAGCCCCAGCATTTT. Combining the CDR3 with reference TRBV5-1 and TRBJ1-5 gives the whole variable domain KAGVTQTPRYLIKTRGQQVTLSCSPISGHRSVSWYQQTPGQGLQFLFEYFSETQRNKGNFPGRFSGRQFSNSRSEMNVSTLELGDSALYLCASSPGQFSNQPQHFGDGTRLSIL.

The sample holds many counts of this clonotype. The chain has TRBV7-9 and TRBJ1-2, with D perhaps TRBD1 (5 bases). The V gene's germline CDR1 is SEHNR and CDR2 FQNEAQ (reference sequence). The CDR3 extends over 16 amino acids. Trimming removed 0 bases at V and 4 bases at J, with 15 bases between. The CDR3 sequence is CASSLAGGRDGYGYTF. The DNA for the CDR3 is TGTGCCAGCAGCTTAGCAGGAGGCAGGGACGGCTATGGCTACACCTTC.

This clonotype was seen a handful of times. The genes are TRBV6-2 or TRBV6-3 and TRBJ2-7; D may be TRBD1 or TRBD2 (5 bases each). Germline loops: CDR1 MNHEY, CDR2 SVGEGT. The CDR3 loop spans 16 amino acids. V lost 7 bases and J lost 2, with 21 bases in between. The CDR3 coding sequence is TGTGCCAGCACCAAGGGACGGCTATCGTTCACCTACGAGCAGTACTTC. Translation: CASTKGRLSFTYEQYF.

CDR3 in DNA: TGTGCCAGCAGCCCGAGCGGACCTAGCACAGATACGCAGTATTTT. Its translation is CASSPSGPSTDTQYF. The chain has TRBV7-3 and TRBJ2-3, with TRBD2 as a possible D gene (5 bases). The CDR3 consists of 15 residues. The germline V and J ends were trimmed by 5 bases and 0 bases, with 12 bases remaining between them. CDR1 and CDR2 (germline): SGHTA, FQGTGA.

There are many counts of this clonotype. The rearrangement links TRBV7-2 to TRBJ2-3, with D possibly matching TRBD1 (5 bases). Germline V CDR1 and CDR2: SGHTA, FQGNSA. Trimming removed 5 bases from V and 0 bases from J, with 12 bases in between. This CDR3 region has 15 residues. This chain's CDR3 is CASSLRQTSTDTQYF. The CDR3 DNA follows: TGTGCCAGCAGCCTCCGACAGACAAGCACAGATACGCAGTATTTT.

This clonotype was counted ten times or more. The CDR3 DNA is TGTGCCAGCAGTTATTCTAATACAGCCCTGAGGACCGGGGAGCTGTTTTTT. Its protein product is CASSYSNTALRTGELFF. The chain links TRBV6-5 to TRBJ2-2; unclear D gene. Germline V CDR1 and CDR2: MNHEY, SVGAGI. This CDR3 has 17 amino acids. V lost 3 bases, J lost 5 bases, and 19 bases lay in between.